One and the same sample provided the 29 T cell receptor beta chains below, sequenced in a study of siplizumab effects on memory and regulatory T cells (dated by TCRdb to the late 2010s). The method behind the library was the immunoSEQ multiplex PCR assay. Held by TCRdb, this immuneACCESS table contains in-frame sequences only and omits some clones. Under half of the omission traces to an unresolved V gene where checked; the cause of the rest is unknown. Across this sample there are about 100,000 clones, with more than 90% seen only once. The ten most abundant clones make up roughly 0.15% of the sample. Sequencing input: CD4+ T cells sorted from blood. All receptors come from a human donor in good health.

This clone appeared a few times. This chain links TRBV5-4 with TRBJ2-1; the D call may be TRBD1 or TRBD2 (5 bases each). The CDR3 extends over 14 amino acids. Germline CDR1 reads SGHNT; CDR2 reads YYREEE (reference sequence). The V end lost 0 bases, the J end lost 5 bases, and 9 bases lay between the germline ends. This CDR3 is CASSLGGRNNEQFF. The CDR3 bases are TGTGCCAGCAGCTTGGGGGGACGGAACAATGAGCAGTTCTTC.

The chain uses TRBV7-2 and TRBJ2-7, with 9 bases fitting TRBD2. The CDR3 contains 15 residues. J lost 2 bases, V lost 3 bases, and 5 bases had no gene match. Germline V gene data show CDR1 as SGHTA and CDR2 as FQGNSA. CDR3 sequence: CASSFSSGIAYEQYF. The DNA for the CDR3 is TGTGCCAGCAGCTTCTCTAGCGGGATCGCCTACGAGCAGTACTTC.

This chain joins TRBV14 and TRBJ1-1; D is perhaps TRBD1 (5 bases). The length of the CDR3 is 16 residues. Per germline, CDR1 SGHDN and CDR2 FVKESK. V dropped 0 bases and J dropped 1 base, with 12 bases sitting between them. The CDR3 region is CASSQDLWTRNTEAFF. The CDR3 DNA reads TGTGCCAGCAGCCAAGATCTCTGGACAAGGAACACTGAAGCTTTCTTT.

This clone was seen a handful of times. The chain combines TRBV18 with TRBJ1-6; TRBD1 aligns across 7 bases. V lost 3 bases and J lost 9; bases outside the gene matches: 8. This CDR3 is built from 15 residues. Germline V lookup: CDR1 KGHSH, CDR2 LQKENI. DNA for the CDR3: TGTGCCAGCTCACCCACAGGGGTGGACAGTTCACCCCTCCACTTT. Translated, it gives CASSPTGVDSSPLHF.

The chain employs TRBV14 and TRBJ2-7, with a possible D match to TRBD1 (5 bases). In germline, CDR1 is SGHDN, CDR2 FVKESK. The V and J ends lost 1 base and 6 bases respectively, with 13 bases between them. The CDR3 runs to 14 residues. The CDR3 DNA reads TGTGCCAGCAGCCAAGCCCTCTTTCAGGGCGAGCAGTACTTC. Amino acid sequence: CASSQALFQGEQYF.

The rearrangement joins TRBV29-1 to TRBJ1-4; D is ambiguous. CDR1 and CDR2 (germline): SQVTM, ANQGSEA. This CDR3 comprises 13 residues. The germline V and J ends were trimmed by 7 bases and 8 bases, with 17 bases remaining between them. The CDR3 DNA follows: TGCAGCGCCGGACCCCGAATGAGGGAAAAACTGTTTTTT. This gives the protein CSAGPRMREKLFF.

CDR3 in DNA: TGTGCCAGCAGTTCCACCCAGGGCGGAAACACCATATATTTT. This codes for CASSSTQGGNTIYF. V usage is TRBV28 and J usage is TRBJ1-3; D possibly corresponds to TRBD1 (5 bases). Trimming shortened V by 4 bases and J by 4 bases, and 11 bases separated the two germline ends. Germline CDR1 is MDHEN and CDR2 is SYDVKM. The CDR3 runs to 14 residues.

Turning to this clone: Given the absence of the conserved phenylalanine or tryptophan at the CDR3 end, a read error is likely. The DNA is left out, because the CDR3 cannot be placed on it with certainty; the CDR3 is given as TCRdb lists it. CDR3 protein: CAWSVMDRGGL. The chain recombines TRBV30 with TRBJ1-1; the table assigns TRBD1, which was not confirmed against the DNA. Germline CDR1 and CDR2: GTSNPN and SVGIG (reference sequence). The CDR3 adds up to 11 amino acids, both ends counted.

In this sample, this clone turned up once. This rearrangement joins TRBV5-1 to TRBJ2-3; 11 bases agree with TRBD2. Germline values: CDR1 SGHRS, CDR2 YFSETQ. CDR3 length: 15 residues. V gave up 4 bases and J gave up 2 bases; unmatched junction bases: 3. This chain's CDR3 is CASSTSGGTTDTQYF. The CDR3 bases are TGCGCCAGCAGCACTAGCGGGGGAACCACAGATACGCAGTATTTT.

V usage is TRBV5-4 and J usage is TRBJ2-3, with 8 nucleotides matching TRBD1. Germline values: CDR1 SGHNT, CDR2 YYREEE (reference sequence). The CDR3 is 14 amino acids. V was clipped by 4 bases and J by 1 base; unmatched bases: 2. CDR3 DNA sequence: TGTGCCAGCAGCGCAGGGGGCGGCACAGATACGCAGTATTTT. This encodes CASSAGGGTDTQYF.

This sequence joins TRBV4-1 and TRBJ1-5; tentative D call: TRBD1 (5 bases). CDR1 is MGHRA, CDR2 YSYEKL, per germline. V lost 1 base and J lost 3, with 19 bases in between. CDR3 size: 18 residues. Written as DNA, the CDR3 is TGCGCCAGCAGCCAAGGGATGGGTAGGGGACTCAACAATCAGCCCCAGCATTTT. Its protein is CASSQGMGRGLNNQPQHF.

The chain is built from TRBV30 and TRBJ1-3; D not certain. The germline V and J ends were trimmed by 3 bases and 3 bases, with 9 bases remaining between them. The CDR3 extends over 13 amino acids. From germline, CDR1 is GTSNPN and CDR2 SVGIG (reference sequence). CDR3 region: CAWREGFGNTIYF. The CDR3 DNA is TGTGCCTGGAGAGAAGGATTTGGAAACACCATATATTTT.

This rearrangement joins TRBV18 to TRBJ2-2; D unclear. CDR1 is KGHSH, CDR2 LQKENI, per germline. This CDR3 region has 15 residues. Trimming cost V 3 bases and J 2 bases, with 10 bases left between them. CDR3: CASSPMTRNTGELFF. The DNA of the CDR3 is TGTGCCAGCTCACCGATGACCCGAAACACCGGGGAGCTGTTTTTT.

This rearrangement joins TRBV30 to TRBJ1-5; D remains ambiguous. This CDR3 has 13 amino acids. Germline CDR1 reads GTSNPN; CDR2 reads SVGIG (reference sequence). Between the trimmed V and J ends, which lost 0 bases and 3 bases, there was a span of 6 bases. The CDR3 here is CAWSVTDNQPQHF. CDR3 in DNA: TGTGCCTGGAGTGTGACGGACAATCAGCCCCAGCATTTT. Using reference TRBV30 and TRBJ1-5 for the parts outside the CDR3, the full variable domain is SQTIHQWPATLVQPVGSPLSLECTVEGTSNPNLYWYRQAAGRGLQLLFYSVGIGQISSEVPQNLSASRPQDRQFILSSKKLLLSDSGFYLCAWSVTDNQPQHFGDGTRLSIL.

The chain joins TRBV9 to TRBJ2-5; D is undetermined. Germline-derived CDR1 and CDR2 are SGDLS and YYNGEE. The length of the CDR3 is 14 residues. With 0 bases removed from V and 2 bases from J, the gap between germline ends came to 8 bases. The chain's CDR3 is CASSVGKGQETQYF. For the CDR3, the DNA is TGTGCCAGCAGCGTAGGGAAGGGACAAGAGACCCAGTACTTC. Looking up the rest from reference TRBV9 and TRBJ2-5 gives the full variable domain: DSGVTQTPKHLITATGQRVTLRCSPRSGDLSVYWYQQSLDQGLQFLIQYYNGEERAKGNILERFSAQQFPDLHSELNLSSLELGDSALYFCASSVGKGQETQYFGPGTRLLVL.

This clone is a singleton in its sample. The CDR3 spells CASSRDSDRGEQYF. The DNA of the CDR3 is TGTGCCAGCAGCCGAGACTCCGACAGGGGCGAGCAGTACTTC. V and J are TRBV11-1 and TRBJ2-7; 8 nucleotides agree with TRBD1. The germline V gene has CDR1 SGHAT and CDR2 FQDESV (reference sequence). This CDR3 contains 14 residues. Losses at the gene ends were 5 bases for V and 6 bases for J; bases not matched to a gene: 9. The full variable domain, with the rest looked up from reference TRBV11-1 and TRBJ2-7, is EAEVAQSPRYKITEKSQAVAFWCDPISGHATLYWYRQILGQGPELLVQFQDESVVDDSQLPKDRFSAERLKGVDSTLKIQPAELGDSAMYLCASSRDSDRGEQYFGPGTRLTVT.

CDR3 region: CASSQDQRGYEQYF. As DNA, the CDR3 is TGTGCCAGCAGCCAAGATCAGCGGGGATACGAGCAGTACTTC. V gene TRBV14 combines with J gene TRBJ2-7, with 7 bases fitting TRBD2. After removal of 0 bases from V and 4 bases from J, the junction contained 3 bases not matched to a gene. Germline V CDR1 and CDR2: SGHDN, FVKESK. The CDR3 spans 14 residues.

The rearrangement links TRBV30 to TRBJ2-5, with 8 bases lining up with TRBD2. The trim removed 0 bases at V and 7 bases at J, leaving 10 bases unmatched. Per the germline V gene, CDR1 is GTSNPN and CDR2 is SVGIG (reference sequence). The CDR3 spans 15 residues. The CDR3 nucleotides read TGTGCCTGGAGTGTAGCGGGGGCCTCTACATGGACCCAGTACTTC. This sequence encodes CAWSVAGASTWTQYF.

J is TRBJ2-7 and V is TRBV28; no clear D. The V gene lost 3 bases and the J gene lost 3 bases, with 3 bases spanning the gap. The CDR3 runs 11 residues. Germline V gene lookup returns CDR1 MDHEN and CDR2 SYDVKM. The CDR3 sequence: CASSLGYEQYF. CDR3 sequence (DNA): TGTGCCAGCAGTTTGGGCTACGAGCAGTACTTC.

The chain has TRBV28 and TRBJ2-5, with TRBD2 matching 11 bases. This CDR3 spans 14 amino acids. CDR1 and CDR2 from the germline V gene are MDHEN and SYDVKM. V gave up 10 bases and J gave up 5 bases; unmatched junction bases: 9. In nucleotides, the CDR3 is TGTGCCACCAATAGCGGGGGGGCCCAGGAGACCCAGTACTTC. Translating it yields CATNSGGAQETQYF.

The gene calls are TRBV6-5 and TRBJ2-7; the D gene is possibly TRBD2 (6 bases). Trimming removed 6 bases from V and 2 bases from J, with 14 bases in between. The CDR3 spans 14 residues. CDR1 is MNHEY, CDR2 SVGAGI, per germline. CDR3 residues: CASSPASATYEQYF. The CDR3 DNA follows: TGTGCCAGCAGCCCCGCTAGCGCTACCTACGAGCAGTACTTC.

The chain couples TRBV2 to TRBJ2-1, with unresolved D. Between the trimmed V and J ends, which lost 5 bases and 0 bases, there was a span of 11 bases. Germline CDR1 and CDR2: SNHLY and FYNNEI. This CDR3 is built from 15 residues. The CDR3, as DNA: TGTGCCAGCAGTCAGAGGTATAGCTCCTACAATGAGCAGTTCTTC. Its protein product is CASSQRYSSYNEQFF.

The chain links TRBV6-4 to TRBJ1-3; TRBD1 might be the D (6 bases). V was pared by 4 bases and J by 0 bases, with 16 bases between. Germline-derived CDR1 and CDR2 are MRHNA and SNTAGT. CDR3 length: 17 residues. The CDR3 reads CASSAGQFPISGNTIYF. The DNA for the CDR3 is TGTGCCAGCAGTGCCGGACAGTTCCCTATCTCTGGAAACACCATATATTTT.

With regard to this clone: Within the sample, other DNA sequences also encode this same CDR3. CDR3 residues: CASSYSGARETQYF. The CDR3 DNA sequence: TGTGCCAGCAGTTACTCCGGGGCCCGCGAGACCCAGTACTTC. The chain has TRBV6-5 and TRBJ2-5; D may match TRBD1 or TRBD2 (5 bases each). V lost 0 bases and J lost 5, with 10 bases in between. The length of the CDR3 is 14 residues. Germline V gives CDR1 MNHEY, CDR2 SVGAGI.

The chain is built from TRBV11-2 and TRBJ1-2; 7 bases map to TRBD1. Germline assignment: CDR1 SGHAT and CDR2 FQNNGV. With 5 bases clipped from V and 1 base from J, the junction kept 19 bases outside the gene matches. The CDR3 is 19 residues long. CDR3 loop: CASSPQTRGPESLNYGYTF. The DNA for the CDR3 is TGTGCCAGCAGCCCCCAAACGAGGGGGCCCGAAAGCCTTAACTATGGCTACACCTTC. The variable domain in full, with the rest retrieved from reference TRBV11-2 and TRBJ1-2, is EAGVAQSPRYKIIEKRQSVAFWCNPISGHATLYWYQQILGQGPKLLIQFQNNGVVDDSQLPKDRFSAERLKGVDSTLKIQPAKLEDSAVYLCASSPQTRGPESLNYGYTFGSGTRLTVV.

The chain employs TRBV7-2 and TRBJ2-1; 7 bases align to TRBD2. Trimming removed 2 bases from V and 7 bases from J; junction bases left unmatched: 8. Germline-derived CDR1 and CDR2 are SGHTA and FQGNSA. This CDR3 is 15 amino acids long. CDR3 nucleotide sequence: TGTGCCAGCAGCTTAAGTTGGGGCGGGGGAAATGAGCAGTTCTTC. Amino acid sequence: CASSLSWGGGNEQFF.

Remarks on this clone: A junction boundary mismatches the germline segment, possibly from a read error. V is TRBV28 and J is TRBJ1-1, with D perhaps TRBD1 (6 bases). Germline loops: CDR1 MDHEN, CDR2 SYDVKM. CDR3 length: 15 residues. The CDR3 DNA reads TGTGCCAGCAGTTTACAGGGTCAGGGGAACCCTGAAGCTTTCTTT. It encodes CASSLQGQGNPEAFF.

V usage is TRBV7-7 and J usage is TRBJ2-3, with D unclear. The CDR3 consists of 14 residues. Trimming took off 5 bases at V and 0 bases at J, with 9 bases between the two ends. CDR1 and CDR2 from the germline V gene are SSHAT and FNYEAQ (reference sequence). The CDR3 DNA follows: TGTGCCAGCAGCCCAGCGACCAGCACAGATACGCAGTATTTT. It translates to CASSPATSTDTQYF.

V is TRBV5-5 and J is TRBJ2-6, with 9 bases aligning to TRBD1. With V trimmed by 1 base and J by 0 bases, 2 bases remained unmatched. The CDR3 totals 17 residues. Germline values: CDR1 SGHKS, CDR2 YYEKEE (reference sequence). As DNA, the CDR3 is TGTGCCAGCAGCTTGTTGGGACAGGGCTCTGGGGCCAACGTCCTGACTTTC. As protein: CASSLLGQGSGANVLTF.